These 8 T cell receptor beta chains originate from one sample sequenced in a study of shared clonotypes between healthy human individuals. Profiled with immunoSEQ multiplex PCR; TCRdb holds only in-frame clones, not every one. The sample shows around 700,000 clones, 73% of them seen only once. Material: memory CD4+ T cells sorted from blood. Subset reported: CD45RA-negative fraction. The receptor set was obtained from a woman younger than 45 in good health.

The chain couples TRBV27 to TRBJ2-7; 12 nucleotides match TRBD1. CDR3 length: 15 amino acids. With 6 bases clipped from V and 6 bases from J, the junction kept 9 bases outside the gene matches. In germline, CDR1 is MNHEY, CDR2 SMNVEV (reference sequence). The chain's CDR3 is CASSNWRGQGAEQYF. CDR3 bases: TGTGCCAGCAGCAACTGGAGGGGACAGGGGGCCGAGCAGTACTTC.

This chain connects TRBV4-1 to TRBJ2-1; D is unresolved. V was shortened by 1 base and J by 1 base, with 17 bases between the two germline ends. CDR3 length: 18 amino acids. CDR1 and CDR2 (germline): MGHRA, YSYEKL. CDR3 protein: CASSQVGPKLESYNEQFF. CDR3 in DNA: TGCGCCAGCAGCCAAGTCGGCCCCAAGTTAGAGTCCTACAATGAGCAGTTCTTC.

This clone was seen ten or more times. The rearrangement uses TRBV19 and TRBJ1-2, with 7 bases lining up with TRBD1. The CDR3 runs 15 residues. CDR1 and CDR2 (germline): LNHDA, SQIVND (reference sequence). V was clipped by 2 bases and J by 5 bases; unmatched bases: 8. The CDR3 loop is CASSIPRTGRYGYTF. The CDR3 nucleotides read TGTGCCAGTAGTATACCCCGGACAGGCCGGTATGGCTACACCTTC.

This clone was seen more than once but under ten times. DNA for the CDR3: TGTGCCAGCTCACCACCGTCCCGGGGGGGTGCAGATACGCAGTATTTT. Protein sequence: CASSPPSRGGADTQYF. This chain connects TRBV18 to TRBJ2-3; 8 nucleotides agree with TRBD2. V lost 0 bases to trimming and J lost 4 bases; unmatched junction nucleotides: 6. Looked up from germline, CDR1 is KGHSH and CDR2 is LQKENI. CDR3 length: 16 residues.

V gene TRBV25-1 combines with J gene TRBJ2-3; D is perhaps TRBD2 (6 bases). V lost 4 bases, J lost 3 bases, and 17 bases lay in between. The CDR3 sequence is 16 residues long. Germline values: CDR1 MGHDK, CDR2 SYGVNS. CDR3 bases: TGTGCCAGCAGTGGACCCGGGACTGAGAGTACAGATACGCAGTATTTT. This sequence encodes CASSGPGTESTDTQYF.

The V and J genes are TRBV7-9 and TRBJ1-1; 9 positions match TRBD1. The germline V gene has CDR1 SEHNR and CDR2 FQNEAQ (reference sequence). The CDR3 length is 15 residues. Trimming removed 5 bases from V and 4 bases from J; junction bases left unmatched: 8. The CDR3 spells CASSGTGRLGTEAFF. CDR3 nucleotide sequence: TGTGCCAGCAGCGGGACAGGGAGGCTCGGCACTGAAGCTTTCTTT.

The V gene is TRBV5-1, the J gene TRBJ1-4; 8 positions agree with TRBD1. This CDR3 has 15 residues. CDR1 and CDR2 from the germline V gene are SGHRS and YFSETQ. Trimming took 0 bases from V and 6 from J; bases not matched to a gene: 4. The CDR3 region has the DNA TGCGCCAGCAGCTTGGGGACAGGGTCGGATGAAAAACTGTTTTTT. It translates to CASSLGTGSDEKLFF.

This clone appeared once. The genes are TRBV27 and TRBJ2-7, with 7 bases lining up with TRBD1. Germline V gene lookup returns CDR1 MNHEY and CDR2 SMNVEV (reference sequence). This CDR3 is built from 15 residues. The junction had 11 bases not matched to a gene; V was cut back by 2 bases and J by 7 bases. The CDR3 protein is CASSLQAGGWREQYF. Here the CDR3 DNA reads TGTGCCAGCAGTTTACAGGCAGGGGGATGGAGGGAGCAGTACTTC.